These 12 T cell receptor beta chains were all obtained from the same sample, sequenced in a study of blood T cell repertoires in COVID-19. Method: immunoSEQ multiplex PCR; TCRdb's copy keeps in-frame clones and lacks some. The table lists some 200,000 clones, approximately 90% of them singletons. Sequenced: peripheral blood. The receptors come from a woman between 18 and 29 years old who had recovered from COVID-19.

The genes are TRBV5-1 and TRBJ1-1, with a weak D call TRBD1 (6 bases). Trimming took off 2 bases at V and 7 bases at J, with 12 bases between the two ends. CDR1 is SGHRS and CDR2 is YFSETQ in the germline V gene. The CDR3 contains 13 residues. The CDR3 sequence: CASSFNEDSEAFF. CDR3 DNA: TGCGCCAGCAGCTTCAATGAGGACAGTGAAGCTTTCTTT. Complete variable domain (other parts from reference TRBV5-1 and TRBJ1-1): KAGVTQTPRYLIKTRGQQVTLSCSPISGHRSVSWYQQTPGQGLQFLFEYFSETQRNKGNFPGRFSGRQFSNSRSEMNVSTLELGDSALYLCASSFNEDSEAFFGQGTRLTVV.

This clone was picked up one time. The rearrangement links TRBV15 to TRBJ1-4; 8 nucleotides match TRBD1. Germline trimming cut 3 bases from V and 8 bases from J; bases unmatched to any gene: 8. The germline CDR1 and CDR2 sequences are LNHNV and YYDKDF (reference sequence). This CDR3 has 15 amino acids. The CDR3 protein is CATSRGAGGLEKLFF. CDR3 coding DNA: TGTGCCACCAGCAGGGGGGCAGGGGGCTTAGAAAAACTGTTTTTT.

V gene TRBV20-1 combines with J gene TRBJ1-2, with D perhaps matching TRBD1 (6 bases). This CDR3 spans 10 amino acids. Germline values: CDR1 DFQATT, CDR2 SNEGSKA (reference sequence). V was cut by 5 bases and J by 8 bases, with 9 bases left in between. The CDR3 here is CSAAGQGYTF. The DNA for the CDR3 is TGCAGTGCTGCCGGACAGGGCTACACCTTC.

The chain recombines TRBV6-1 with TRBJ2-1; D gene unclear. CDR3 length: 15 amino acids. Germline V gene data show CDR1 as MNHNS and CDR2 as SASEGT. V lost 3 bases and J lost 3, with 12 bases in between. CDR3 nucleotides: TGTGCCAGCAGTGATGCAAAGCACAGCTACAATGAGCAGTTCTTC. Its translation is CASSDAKHSYNEQFF.

Here the CDR3 DNA reads TGTGCCAGCAGCCCCGGCGGACTCCCGGGGTCCGAGCAGTACTTC. Its protein product is CASSPGGLPGSEQYF. The chain couples TRBV9 to TRBJ2-7; perhaps TRBD2 as D (5 bases). Trimming removed 4 bases from V and 6 bases from J, with 20 bases in between. CDR1 and CDR2 from the germline V gene are SGDLS and YYNGEE. CDR3 length equals 15 residues.

This rearrangement joins TRBV18 to TRBJ2-1, with 8 bases matching TRBD2. Trimming removed 2 bases from V and 2 bases from J; junction bases left unmatched: 2. The V gene's germline CDR1 is KGHSH and CDR2 LQKENI. This CDR3 region has 15 residues. The CDR3 bases are TGTGCCAGCTCACCAGCTAGCGGGCCCTACAATGAGCAGTTCTTC. Encoded protein: CASSPASGPYNEQFF.

The chain joins TRBV27 to TRBJ1-5, with 9 nucleotides matching TRBD1. The J segment lost 5 bases and the V segment lost 1 base, leaving 6 bases of the junction unmatched. The CDR3 is 16 amino acids. From germline, CDR1 is MNHEY and CDR2 SMNVEV (reference sequence). The CDR3 nucleotides are TGTGCCAGCAGTTTATATCCTGACAGGGGGGATCAGCCCCAGCATTTT. It specifies CASSLYPDRGDQPQHF.

This rearrangement joins TRBV6-5 to TRBJ1-5; 8 bases align to TRBD1. CDR1 MNHEY and CDR2 SVGAGI come from the germline V gene. This CDR3 contains 14 residues. Trimming cost V 4 bases and J 7 bases; bases outside gene matches: 6. CDR3 coding DNA: TGTGCCAGCAGTTGGACAGGGATCGACCAGCCCCAGCATTTT. Its translation is CASSWTGIDQPQHF.

V usage is TRBV30 and J usage is TRBJ1-2, with D tentatively TRBD1 (6 bases). In germline, CDR1 is GTSNPN, CDR2 SVGIG (reference sequence). The CDR3 is made up of 14 amino acids. V shed 1 base and J shed 1 base, with 10 bases lying between them. The CDR3, as DNA: TGTGCCTGGAGTGGCGGGGGCCATAACTATGGCTACACCTTC. Its translation: CAWSGGGHNYGYTF.

J is TRBJ1-3 and V is TRBV18; D uncertain. The CDR3 runs to 14 residues. Per the germline V gene, CDR1 is KGHSH and CDR2 is LQKENI. V was pared by 4 bases and J by 4 bases, with 11 bases between. Here the CDR3 DNA reads TGTGCCAGCTCACTTAAGCTAGGAGGAAACACCATATATTTT. It specifies CASSLKLGGNTIYF.

Points on this clone: In the same sample, other DNA sequences code for this CDR3. The gene calls are TRBV19 and TRBJ2-7, with 7 bases lining up with TRBD2. Germline V lookup: CDR1 LNHDA, CDR2 SQIVND (reference sequence). V was pared by 3 bases and J by 0 bases, with 2 bases of the junction left unmatched. The CDR3 is 14 residues long. The CDR3 loop reads CASSMGGSSYEQYF. The DNA for the CDR3 is TGTGCCAGTAGTATGGGGGGGAGCTCCTACGAGCAGTACTTC. Supplemented by reference TRBV19 and TRBJ2-7, the full variable domain reads DGGITQSPKYLFRKEGQNVTLSCEQNLNHDAMYWYRQDPGQGLRLIYYSQIVNDFQKGDIAEGYSVSREKKESFPLTVTSAQKNPTAFYLCASSMGGSSYEQYFGPGTRLTVT.

Turning to this clone: An end of the junction differs from the germline gene, which may be a read error. This chain links TRBV14 with TRBJ1-1; the D gene is possibly TRBD1 (6 bases). Germline V CDR1 and CDR2: SGHDN, FVKESK. There are 16 residues in the CDR3. The CDR3: CASSQLRQDLKTEAFF. The CDR3 bases are TGTGCCAGCAGCCAACTCCGACAGGACTTGAAAACTGAAGCTTTCTTT.